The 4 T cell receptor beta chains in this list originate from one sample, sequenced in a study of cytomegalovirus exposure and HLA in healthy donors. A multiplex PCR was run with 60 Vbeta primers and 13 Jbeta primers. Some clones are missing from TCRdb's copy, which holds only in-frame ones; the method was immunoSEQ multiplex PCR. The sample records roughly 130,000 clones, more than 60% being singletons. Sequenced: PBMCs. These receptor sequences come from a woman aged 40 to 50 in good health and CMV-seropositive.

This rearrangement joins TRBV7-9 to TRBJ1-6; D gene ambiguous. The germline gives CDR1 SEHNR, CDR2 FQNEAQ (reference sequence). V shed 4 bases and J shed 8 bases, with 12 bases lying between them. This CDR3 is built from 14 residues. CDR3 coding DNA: TGTGCCAGCAGCTCACTCGGGGTTGATTCACCCCTCCACTTT. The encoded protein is CASSSLGVDSPLHF. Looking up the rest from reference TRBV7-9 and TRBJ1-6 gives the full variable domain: DTGVSQNPRHKITKRGQNVTFRCDPISEHNRLYWYRQTLGQGPEFLTYFQNEAQLEKSRLLSDRFSAERPKGSFSTLEIQRTEQGDSAMYLCASSSLGVDSPLHFGNGTRLTVT.

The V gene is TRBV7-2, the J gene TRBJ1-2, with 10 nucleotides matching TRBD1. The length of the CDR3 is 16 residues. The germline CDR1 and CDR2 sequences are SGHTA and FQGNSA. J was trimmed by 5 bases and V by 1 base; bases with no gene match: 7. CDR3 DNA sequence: TGTGCCAGCAGCTTAGGACAGGGGGCGCGAGTTTATGGCTACACCTTC. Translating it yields CASSLGQGARVYGYTF.

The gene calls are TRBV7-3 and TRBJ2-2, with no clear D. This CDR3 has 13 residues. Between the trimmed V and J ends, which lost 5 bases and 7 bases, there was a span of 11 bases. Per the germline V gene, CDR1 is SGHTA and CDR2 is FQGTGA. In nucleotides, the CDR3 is TGTGCCAGCAGCCACGTCACGGTCGGGGAGCTGTTTTTT. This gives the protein CASSHVTVGELFF.

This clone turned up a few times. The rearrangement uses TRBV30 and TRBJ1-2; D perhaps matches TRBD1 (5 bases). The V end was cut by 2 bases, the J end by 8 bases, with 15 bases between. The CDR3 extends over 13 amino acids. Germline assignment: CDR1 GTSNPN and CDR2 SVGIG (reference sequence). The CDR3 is CAWSPTVLGGYTF. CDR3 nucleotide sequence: TGTGCCTGGAGTCCGACAGTCCTAGGAGGCTACACCTTC. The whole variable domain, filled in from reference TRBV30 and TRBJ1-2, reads SQTIHQWPATLVQPVGSPLSLECTVEGTSNPNLYWYRQAAGRGLQLLFYSVGIGQISSEVPQNLSASRPQDRQFILSSKKLLLSDSGFYLCAWSPTVLGGYTFGSGTRLTVV.